This TCR beta chain was sequenced during a study of monozygotic twins with inflammatory bowel disease. With no T cell sorting beforehand, total RNA was isolated from whole blood. Investigators made cDNA in eight separate reactions per sample. TCRdb reprocessed the 5' RACE reads, with one entry per CDR3 protein and no DNA. The table lists some 170,000 distinct CDR3 sequences. In regard to this clonotype: The target antigen is unknown.

CDR3 length equals 15 residues. Germline V gene lookup returns CDR1 SNHLY and CDR2 FYNNEI. Notes on the study in general: Distinguishing T cell subtypes was not possible. IBD patients carried less diverse TCRbeta repertoires (inverse Simpson) than healthy co-twins.

This chain joins TRBV2 and TRBJ2-7; the TCRdb D gene call, TRBD1, has no DNA to confirm it. Material for sequencing was blood. The sequence was collected from a human donor with ulcerative colitis or Crohn's disease, or a healthy co-twin of an affected twin (not recorded which). The CDR3 reads CASSSIGGSSYEQYF.